A single sample gave rise to the 32 T cell receptor beta chains below, sequenced in a study of blood T cell repertoires in COVID-19. This table comes from immunoSEQ multiplex PCR, and its TCRdb copy is limited to in-frame clones, with some not included. The top ten hold less than 3% of the sample, which has some 200,000 clones, approximately 86% seen once. The specimen was peripheral blood. The receptors here all came from a man aged 35-49 years with active or convalescent COVID-19.

The CDR3 is CASSGQGYEAFF. CDR3 sequence (DNA): TGTGCCAGCAGTGGACAGGGGTATGAAGCTTTCTTT. The rearrangement uses TRBV2 and TRBJ1-1; 8 nucleotides line up with TRBD1. Germline CDR1 reads SNHLY; CDR2 reads FYNNEI. CDR3 size: 12 residues. The ends lost 4 bases at V and 7 bases at J; junction bases unmatched: 2.

Comment on this clone: The same CDR3 is also encoded by other DNA sequences in this sample. The chain links TRBV4-1 to TRBJ2-1; 9 bases are a match to TRBD1. V was pared by 4 bases and J by 2 bases, with 3 bases of the junction left unmatched. The length of the CDR3 is 15 residues. CDR1 is MGHRA, CDR2 YSYEKL, per germline. CDR3 coding DNA: TGCGCCAGCAGCCCTCGACAGGGGGCCTACAATGAGCAGTTCTTC. It translates to CASSPRQGAYNEQFF.

The V call is TRBV2, the J call TRBJ1-2, with no clear D. Trimming cost V 4 bases and J 0 bases, with 3 bases left between them. The CDR3 spans 12 residues. Germline CDR1 reads SNHLY; CDR2 reads FYNNEI. The CDR3 bases are TGTGCCAGCAGTGGAGCTAACTATGGCTACACCTTC. Protein sequence: CASSGANYGYTF.

The V call is TRBV5-1, the J call TRBJ1-2; D possibly corresponds to TRBD1 (5 bases). This CDR3 region has 15 residues. Germline CDR1 and CDR2: SGHRS and YFSETQ. V was trimmed by 1 base and J by 0 bases, leaving 10 bases between them. The CDR3: CASSLSQGTNYGYTF. Here the CDR3 DNA reads TGCGCCAGCAGCTTGTCGCAGGGAACTAACTATGGCTACACCTTC.

The chain uses TRBV2 and TRBJ1-1; TRBD1 matches 7 bases. The germline gives CDR1 SNHLY, CDR2 FYNNEI. This CDR3 has 12 amino acids. The trim removed 4 bases at V and 8 bases at J, leaving 4 bases unmatched. The CDR3 bases are TGTGCCAGCAGTGCGACAGGGCCCGAAGCTTTCTTT. Translation: CASSATGPEAFF. The full variable domain, completed using reference TRBV2 and TRBJ1-1, is EPEVTQTPSHQVTQMGQEVILRCVPISNHLYFYWYRQILGQKVEFLVSFYNNEISEKSEIFDDQFSVERPDGSNFTLKIRSTKLEDSAMYFCASSATGPEAFFGQGTRLTVV.

This chain joins TRBV3-1 (or the pseudogene TRBV3-2) and TRBJ1-1; D might be TRBD1 (5 bases). The CDR3 is 15 amino acids. The germline V gene encodes CDR1 LGHDT and CDR2 YNNKEL (reference sequence). The V and J ends lost 3 bases and 1 base respectively, with 12 bases between them. Here the CDR3 reads CASSHRSRGNTEAFF. In DNA form, the CDR3 reads TGTGCCAGCAGCCATAGATCAAGGGGGAACACTGAAGCTTTCTTT.

The chain carries TRBV6-6 and TRBJ2-1; TRBD2 matches 7 bases. Germline V lookup: CDR1 MNHNY, CDR2 SVGAGI (reference sequence). The CDR3 contains 14 residues. V was clipped by 10 bases and J by 8 bases; unmatched bases: 14. CDR3 sequence (DNA): TGTGCCACAGTCGCTAGCGGTGGGACGGATGAGCAGTTCTTC. This translates into CATVASGGTDEQFF.

The V gene is TRBV29-1, the J gene TRBJ2-7, with 7 bases that match TRBD1. With 7 bases clipped from V and 6 bases from J, the junction kept 12 bases outside the gene matches. Germline CDR1 SQVTM, CDR2 ANQGSEA. The CDR3 runs 13 residues. The CDR3 DNA reads as TGCAGCGCCAGACAGGGTATGGGTTCCGAGCAGTACTTC. Translated, it gives CSARQGMGSEQYF.

This chain uses TRBV30 with TRBJ1-6; D is unresolved. CDR3 length: 11 amino acids. Germline values: CDR1 GTSNPN, CDR2 SVGIG (reference sequence). The V end lost 0 bases, the J end lost 9 bases, and 3 bases lay between the germline ends. CDR3 sequence (DNA): TGTGCCTGGAGTGTGAGTTCACCCCTCCACTTT. Translation: CAWSVSSPLHF.

The J gene is TRBJ1-2, the V gene TRBV11-3; perhaps TRBD1 as D (6 bases). V was trimmed by 0 bases and J by 6 bases, leaving 17 bases between them. Germline-derived CDR1 and CDR2 are SGHNT and YENEEA. The CDR3 sequence is 16 residues long. The CDR3 coding sequence is TGTGCCAGCAGCTTAGATCCCGCAGGGGCGCATAATGGCTACACCTTC. Protein sequence: CASSLDPAGAHNGYTF.

V usage is TRBV11-1 and J usage is TRBJ2-5; 7 bases agree with TRBD1. Germline lookup yields CDR1 SGHAT and CDR2 FQDESV (reference sequence). The V segment lost 0 bases and the J segment 5 bases; nucleotides outside the gene matches: 3. The CDR3 runs to 14 residues. The CDR3 region is CASSLALQGETQYF. The CDR3 region has the DNA TGTGCCAGCAGCTTAGCGTTACAGGGGGAGACCCAGTACTTC.

The CDR3 sequence: CASSSGTSPHNEQFF. The CDR3 nucleotides are TGTGCCAGCAGCTCCGGGACTAGCCCCCACAATGAGCAGTTCTTC. V and J are TRBV7-9 and TRBJ2-1; 9 bases agree with TRBD2. CDR3 length: 15 residues. The V gene end was trimmed by 4 bases and the J gene end by 5 bases; junction bases not matched to a gene: 6. Germline V gene sequence: CDR1 SEHNR, CDR2 FQNEAQ (reference sequence).

This chain connects TRBV7-9 to TRBJ2-5; no reliable D call. The CDR3 is 14 residues long. CDR1 is SEHNR, CDR2 FQNEAQ, per germline (reference sequence). Trimming stripped 1 base from V and 1 base from J, with 7 bases between. The CDR3 DNA reads as TGTGCCAGCAGCTTAGGGTCTACCCAAGAGACCCAGTACTTC. It encodes CASSLGSTQETQYF.

The chain uses TRBV5-1 and TRBJ2-3; D remains unclear. V was cut by 0 bases and J by 1 base, with 12 bases left in between. The CDR3 runs 16 residues. Germline lookup yields CDR1 SGHRS and CDR2 YFSETQ. The CDR3 loop is CASSLALTSGTDTQYF. The CDR3 nucleotides read TGCGCCAGCAGCTTGGCCTTAACCAGCGGCACAGATACGCAGTATTTT.

There are a few counts of this clone. The chain links TRBV28 to TRBJ2-1; 10 bases map to TRBD1. V was clipped by 2 bases and J by 6 bases; unmatched bases: 4. The CDR3 is 15 amino acids. Germline loops: CDR1 MDHEN, CDR2 SYDVKM. The CDR3 loop is CASSLGQGVFNEQFF. The CDR3 DNA is TGTGCCAGCAGTTTAGGACAGGGGGTTTTCAATGAGCAGTTCTTC.

The chain is built from TRBV2 and TRBJ1-2, with 11 bases fitting TRBD1. After removal of 2 bases from V and 5 bases from J, the junction contained 4 bases not matched to a gene. The germline V gene has CDR1 SNHLY and CDR2 FYNNEI. The CDR3 sequence is 15 residues long. CDR3 loop: CASSESRDRGYGYTF. The CDR3 region has the DNA TGTGCCAGCAGTGAATCCCGGGACAGGGGGTATGGCTACACCTTC.

The chain employs TRBV28 and TRBJ1-4; TRBD1 is a possible D gene (5 bases). Trimming removed 3 bases from V and 4 bases from J, with 12 bases in between. Germline CDR1 is MDHEN and CDR2 is SYDVKM. CDR3 length: 15 residues. The CDR3: CASSFQVGLNEKLFF. CDR3 DNA: TGTGCCAGCAGTTTTCAAGTGGGACTTAATGAAAAACTGTTTTTT.

The chain links TRBV5-6 to TRBJ2-3; TRBD2 matches 7 bases. The germline V gene encodes CDR1 SGHDT and CDR2 YYEEEE. This CDR3 has 16 residues. The trim removed 0 bases at V and 1 base at J, leaving 5 bases unmatched. CDR3 DNA: TGTGCCAGCAGCTTGGGGGAGGGGCGGGGCACAGATACGCAGTATTTT. Translation gives CASSLGEGRGTDTQYF. The variable domain in full, with the rest retrieved from reference TRBV5-6 and TRBJ2-3, is DAGVTQSPTHLIKTRGQQVTLRCSPKSGHDTVSWYQQALGQGPQFIFQYYEEEERQRGNFPDRFSGHQFPNYSSELNVNALLLGDSALYLCASSLGEGRGTDTQYFGPGTRLTVL.

The chain couples TRBV19 to TRBJ1-1; the D is unclear. The CDR3 is made up of 12 amino acids. With 4 bases removed from V and 11 bases from J, the gap between germline ends came to 14 bases. Per germline, CDR1 LNHDA and CDR2 SQIVND (reference sequence). The DNA of the CDR3 is TGTGCCAGTAGTAGGAGGGAGAGTGGGGCTTTCTTT. It specifies CASSRRESGAFF.

The chain carries TRBV5-1 and TRBJ2-7; D gene ambiguous. V lost 3 bases, J lost 3 bases, and 7 bases lay in between. Germline CDR1 and CDR2: SGHRS and YFSETQ. This CDR3 is built from 12 residues. The CDR3 nucleotides are TGCGCCAGCAGCTCGAGTCACTACGAGCAGTACTTC. Protein sequence: CASSSSHYEQYF.

A single count supports this clone. V usage is TRBV7-9 and J usage is TRBJ2-5; 8 bases fit TRBD2. After removal of 6 bases from V and 2 bases from J, the junction contained 5 bases not matched to a gene. CDR3 length: 14 residues. CDR1 is SEHNR and CDR2 is FQNEAQ in the germline V gene (reference sequence). The CDR3 sequence is CASSSLAGQETQYF. Written as DNA, the CDR3 is TGTGCCAGCAGTTCTCTAGCGGGTCAAGAGACCCAGTACTTC.

This chain links TRBV29-1 with TRBJ2-2, with 8 bases matching TRBD1. V trimming: 7 bases; J trimming: 5 bases; junction bases outside the gene matches: 3. This CDR3 contains 12 residues. Germline CDR1 SQVTM, CDR2 ANQGSEA. The DNA of the CDR3 is TGCAGCGGCACAGGGGGTACCGGGGAGCTGTTTTTT. It specifies CSGTGGTGELFF.

V and J are TRBV5-6 and TRBJ1-2; 11 bases are a match to TRBD1. The length of the CDR3 is 16 residues. V gave up 0 bases and J gave up 8 bases; unmatched junction bases: 9. Germline V gene sequence: CDR1 SGHDT, CDR2 YYEEEE. The CDR3 nucleotides read TGTGCCAGCAGCTTGGCCCCGGACAGGGGGCCCGGCGGCTACACCTTC. It codes for CASSLAPDRGPGGYTF.

The chain has TRBV6-2 or TRBV6-3 and TRBJ1-5; D is unresolved. The CDR3 consists of 13 residues. Germline CDR1 is MNHEY and CDR2 is SVGEGT. Trimming stripped 3 bases from V and 4 bases from J, with 7 bases between. This CDR3 reads CASSYTGNQPQHF. The CDR3 bases are TGTGCCAGCAGTTATACCGGGAATCAGCCCCAGCATTTT.

The chain links TRBV19 to TRBJ1-2; possibly TRBD1 for D (5 bases). The V gene lost 7 bases and the J gene lost 11 bases, with 17 bases spanning the gap. Germline V CDR1 and CDR2: LNHDA, SQIVND (reference sequence). The CDR3 length is 12 residues. In DNA form, the CDR3 reads TGTGCCAGTAAGGGCGGGGCTATAGGATACACCTTC. Its protein is CASKGGAIGYTF. The full variable domain, in which reference TRBV19 and TRBJ1-2 provide the parts outside the CDR3, is DGGITQSPKYLFRKEGQNVTLSCEQNLNHDAMYWYRQDPGQGLRLIYYSQIVNDFQKGDIAEGYSVSREKKESFPLTVTSAQKNPTAFYLCASKGGAIGYTFGSGTRLTVV.

This rearrangement joins TRBV7-2 to TRBJ2-2, with 8 bases aligning to TRBD1. The CDR3 runs 15 residues. The V gene end was trimmed by 3 bases and the J gene end by 8 bases; junction bases not matched to a gene: 8. The germline V gene encodes CDR1 SGHTA and CDR2 FQGNSA. The CDR3 here is CASSFGQGRRGELFF. The CDR3 DNA reads as TGTGCCAGCAGCTTTGGACAGGGAAGAAGGGGGGAGCTGTTTTTT.

The rearrangement uses TRBV30 and TRBJ1-6; tentatively, D is TRBD1 (6 bases). The CDR3 is 16 amino acids. The ends were cut back, 1 base at V and 5 bases at J, with 15 bases in the middle. Germline CDR1 and CDR2: GTSNPN and SVGIG (reference sequence). The CDR3 DNA follows: TGTGCCTGGAGTGCTGGAGGGGGGGGAAATAATTCACCCCTCCACTTT. This encodes CAWSAGGGGNNSPLHF.

The chain combines TRBV27 with TRBJ1-2; TRBD1 aligns across 7 bases. The CDR3 extends over 13 amino acids. V dropped 5 bases and J dropped 7; count of bases not matched to a gene: 7. In germline, CDR1 is MNHEY, CDR2 SMNVEV (reference sequence). The CDR3 sequence: CASSATGVRGYTF. The CDR3 nucleotides are TGTGCCAGCAGTGCCACAGGGGTGCGTGGCTACACCTTC.

CDR3 in amino acids: CASSDRQGFGYTF. The CDR3 coding sequence is TGTGCCAGCAGTGATAGGCAGGGCTTCGGCTACACCTTC. The chain joins TRBV2 to TRBJ1-2; TRBD1 might be the D (5 bases). Germline CDR1 is SNHLY and CDR2 is FYNNEI. CDR3 length: 13 amino acids. V was trimmed by 3 bases and J by 8 bases, leaving 13 bases between them.

V is TRBV4-2 and J is TRBJ2-1; 7 bases align to TRBD2. CDR3 length equals 16 residues. Germline CDR1 is LGHNA and CDR2 is YNFKEQ. V dropped 0 bases and J dropped 3; count of bases not matched to a gene: 5. CDR3 region: CASSQEGAGDYNEQFF. The CDR3 DNA reads as TGTGCCAGCAGCCAAGAAGGCGCGGGGGACTACAATGAGCAGTTCTTC.

The J gene is TRBJ2-5, the V gene TRBV7-2, with 10 positions matching TRBD2. This CDR3 spans 15 amino acids. The trim removed 5 bases at V and 2 bases at J, leaving 5 bases unmatched. CDR1 SGHTA and CDR2 FQGNSA come from the germline V gene. The CDR3 coding sequence is TGTGCCAGCAGCAAGCCTAGCGGGGGACAAGAGACCCAGTACTTC. This encodes CASSKPSGGQETQYF.

The chain uses TRBV10-3 and TRBJ2-1; a weak D match, TRBD2 (5 bases). The CDR3 loop spans 16 amino acids. V dropped 8 bases and J dropped 4 bases, with 21 bases sitting between them. The germline V gene has CDR1 ENHRY and CDR2 SYGVKD. The CDR3 region has the DNA TGTGCCATCGAACGGGTGGGTGGGAGATCATACAATGAGCAGTTCTTC. Its protein product is CAIERVGGRSYNEQFF.